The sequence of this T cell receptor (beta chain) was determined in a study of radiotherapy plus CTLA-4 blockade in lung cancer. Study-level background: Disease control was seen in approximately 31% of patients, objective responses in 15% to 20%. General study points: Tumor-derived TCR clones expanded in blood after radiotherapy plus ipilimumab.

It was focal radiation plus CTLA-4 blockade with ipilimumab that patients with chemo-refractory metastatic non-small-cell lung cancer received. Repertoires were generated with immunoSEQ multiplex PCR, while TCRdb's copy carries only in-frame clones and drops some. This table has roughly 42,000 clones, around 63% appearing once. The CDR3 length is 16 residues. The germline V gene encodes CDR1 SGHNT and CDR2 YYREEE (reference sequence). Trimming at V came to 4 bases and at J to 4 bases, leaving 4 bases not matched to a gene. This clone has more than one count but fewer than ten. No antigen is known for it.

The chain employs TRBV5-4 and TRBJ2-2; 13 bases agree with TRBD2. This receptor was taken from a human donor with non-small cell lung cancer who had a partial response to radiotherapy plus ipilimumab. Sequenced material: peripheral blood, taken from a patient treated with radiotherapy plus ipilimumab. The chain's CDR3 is CASSPTSGGATGELFF. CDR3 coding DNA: TGTGCCAGCAGCCCTACTAGCGGGGGGGCCACCGGGGAGCTGTTTTTT.